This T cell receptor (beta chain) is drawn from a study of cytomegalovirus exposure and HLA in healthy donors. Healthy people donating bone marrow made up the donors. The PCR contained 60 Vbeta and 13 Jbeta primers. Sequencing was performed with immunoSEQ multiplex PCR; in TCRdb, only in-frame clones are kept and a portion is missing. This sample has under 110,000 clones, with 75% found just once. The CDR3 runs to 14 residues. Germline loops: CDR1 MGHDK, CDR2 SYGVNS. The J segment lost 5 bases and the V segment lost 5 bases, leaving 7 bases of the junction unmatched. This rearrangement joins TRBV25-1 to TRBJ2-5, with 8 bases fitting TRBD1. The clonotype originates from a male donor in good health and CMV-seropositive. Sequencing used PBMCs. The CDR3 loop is CASSITTGAETQYF. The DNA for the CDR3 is TGTGCCAGCAGTATAACGACAGGGGCGGAGACCCAGTACTTC.